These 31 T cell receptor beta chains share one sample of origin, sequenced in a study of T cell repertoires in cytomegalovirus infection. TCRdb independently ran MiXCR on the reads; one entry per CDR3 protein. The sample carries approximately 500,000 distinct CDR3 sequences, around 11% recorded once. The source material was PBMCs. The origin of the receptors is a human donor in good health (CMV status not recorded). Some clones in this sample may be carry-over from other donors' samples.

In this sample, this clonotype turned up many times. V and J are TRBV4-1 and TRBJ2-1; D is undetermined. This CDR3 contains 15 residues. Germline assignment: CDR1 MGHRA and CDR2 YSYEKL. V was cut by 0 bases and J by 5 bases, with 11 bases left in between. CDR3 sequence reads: CASSQELGFNNEQFF. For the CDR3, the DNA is TGCGCCAGCAGCCAAGAATTGGGGTTTAACAATGAGCAGTTCTTC.

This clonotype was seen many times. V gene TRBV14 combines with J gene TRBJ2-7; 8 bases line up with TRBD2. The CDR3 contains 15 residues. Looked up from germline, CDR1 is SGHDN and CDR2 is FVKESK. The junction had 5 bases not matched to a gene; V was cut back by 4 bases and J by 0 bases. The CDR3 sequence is CASSLSGTSSYEQYF. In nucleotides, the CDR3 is TGTGCCAGCAGCCTTAGCGGGACAAGCTCCTACGAGCAGTACTTC.

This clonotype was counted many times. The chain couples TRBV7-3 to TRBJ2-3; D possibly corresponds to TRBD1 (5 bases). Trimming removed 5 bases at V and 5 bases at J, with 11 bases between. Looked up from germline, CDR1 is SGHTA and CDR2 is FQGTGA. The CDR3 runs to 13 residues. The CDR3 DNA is TGTGCCAGCAGCCCCGGACAATTAGATACGCAGTATTTT. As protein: CASSPGQLDTQYF.

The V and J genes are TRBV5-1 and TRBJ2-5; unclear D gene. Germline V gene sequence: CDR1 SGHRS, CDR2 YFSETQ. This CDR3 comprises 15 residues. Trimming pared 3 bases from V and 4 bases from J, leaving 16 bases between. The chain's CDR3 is CASSSPNSASETQYF. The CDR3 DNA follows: TGCGCCAGCAGCTCCCCAAATTCGGCGTCAGAGACCCAGTACTTC.

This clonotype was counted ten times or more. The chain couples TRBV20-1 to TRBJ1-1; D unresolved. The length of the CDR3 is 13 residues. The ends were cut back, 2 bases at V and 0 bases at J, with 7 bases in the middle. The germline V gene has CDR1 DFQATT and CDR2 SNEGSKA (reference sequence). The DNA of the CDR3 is TGCAGTGCTAGACCAACAGTGAACACTGAAGCTTTCTTT. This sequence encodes CSARPTVNTEAFF.

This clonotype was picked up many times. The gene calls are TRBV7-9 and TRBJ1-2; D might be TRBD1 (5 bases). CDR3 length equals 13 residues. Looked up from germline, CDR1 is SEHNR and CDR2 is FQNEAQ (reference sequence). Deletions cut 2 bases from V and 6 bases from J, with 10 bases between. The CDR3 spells CASSLFAGHGYTF. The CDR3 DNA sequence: TGTGCCAGCAGCTTATTTGCGGGGCATGGCTACACCTTC.

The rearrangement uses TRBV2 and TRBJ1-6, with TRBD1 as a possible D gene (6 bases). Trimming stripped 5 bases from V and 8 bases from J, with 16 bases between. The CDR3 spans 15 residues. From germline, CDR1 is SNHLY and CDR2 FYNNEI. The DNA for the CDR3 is TGTGCCAGCAGTTCGCTGACAGGTGTGCATTCACCCCTCCACTTT. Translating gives CASSSLTGVHSPLHF. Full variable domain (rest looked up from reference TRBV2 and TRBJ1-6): EPEVTQTPSHQVTQMGQEVILRCVPISNHLYFYWYRQILGQKVEFLVSFYNNEISEKSEIFDDQFSVERPDGSNFTLKIRSTKLEDSAMYFCASSSLTGVHSPLHFGNGTRLTVT.

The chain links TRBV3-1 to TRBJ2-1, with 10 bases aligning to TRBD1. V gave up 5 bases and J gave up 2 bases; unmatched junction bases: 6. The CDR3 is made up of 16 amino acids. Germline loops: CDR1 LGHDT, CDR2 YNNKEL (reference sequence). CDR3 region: CASSATTGGPYNEQFF. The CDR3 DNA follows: TGTGCCAGCAGCGCCACGACAGGGGGCCCCTACAATGAGCAGTTCTTC.

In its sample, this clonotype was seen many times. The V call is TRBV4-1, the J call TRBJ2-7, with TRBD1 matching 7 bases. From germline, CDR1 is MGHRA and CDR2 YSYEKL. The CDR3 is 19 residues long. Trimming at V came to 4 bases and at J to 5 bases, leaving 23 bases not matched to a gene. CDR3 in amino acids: CASSRSRVKQGLPLHEQYF. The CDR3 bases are TGCGCCAGCAGCCGGAGCAGAGTGAAACAGGGGCTTCCCCTCCACGAGCAGTACTTC.

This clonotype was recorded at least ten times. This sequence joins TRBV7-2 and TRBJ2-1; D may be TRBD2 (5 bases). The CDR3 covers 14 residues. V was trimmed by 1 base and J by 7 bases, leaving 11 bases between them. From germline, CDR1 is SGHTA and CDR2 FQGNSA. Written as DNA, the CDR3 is TGTGCCAGCAGCTTAGAACCGGGAATGAATGAGCAGTTCTTC. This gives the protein CASSLEPGMNEQFF. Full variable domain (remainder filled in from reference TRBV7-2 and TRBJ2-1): GAGVSQSPSNKVTEKGKDVELRCDPISGHTALYWYRQSLGQGLEFLIYFQGNSAPDKSGLPSDRFSAERTGGSVSTLTIQRTQQEDSAVYLCASSLEPGMNEQFFGPGTRLTVL.

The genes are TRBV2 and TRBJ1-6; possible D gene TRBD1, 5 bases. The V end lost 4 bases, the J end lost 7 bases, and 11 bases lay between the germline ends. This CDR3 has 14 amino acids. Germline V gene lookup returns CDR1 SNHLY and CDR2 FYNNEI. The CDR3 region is CASSVEGRNSPLHF. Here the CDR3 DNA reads TGTGCCAGCAGTGTAGAGGGGAGGAATTCACCCCTCCACTTT.

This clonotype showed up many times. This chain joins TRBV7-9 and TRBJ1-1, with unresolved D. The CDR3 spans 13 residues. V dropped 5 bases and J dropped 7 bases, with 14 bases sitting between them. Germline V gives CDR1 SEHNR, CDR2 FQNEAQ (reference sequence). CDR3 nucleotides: TGTGCCAGCAGCCCACCGACTGGTGTTGAAGCTTTCTTT. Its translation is CASSPPTGVEAFF.

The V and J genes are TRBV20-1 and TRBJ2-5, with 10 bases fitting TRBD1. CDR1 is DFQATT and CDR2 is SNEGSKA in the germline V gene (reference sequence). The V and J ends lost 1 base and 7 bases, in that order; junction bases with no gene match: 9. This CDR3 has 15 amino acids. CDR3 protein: CSARVATGGAGTQYF. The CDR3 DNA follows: TGCAGTGCTAGAGTAGCGACAGGGGGCGCGGGGACCCAGTACTTC.

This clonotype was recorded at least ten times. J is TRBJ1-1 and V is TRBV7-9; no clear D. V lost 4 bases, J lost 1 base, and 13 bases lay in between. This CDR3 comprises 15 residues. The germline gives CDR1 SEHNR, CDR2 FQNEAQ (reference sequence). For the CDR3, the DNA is TGTGCCAGCAGCTCCGACACGTTGCGGAACACTGAAGCTTTCTTT. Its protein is CASSSDTLRNTEAFF.

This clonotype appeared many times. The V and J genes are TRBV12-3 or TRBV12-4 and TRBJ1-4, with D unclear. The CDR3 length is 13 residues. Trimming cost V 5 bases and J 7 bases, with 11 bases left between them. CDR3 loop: CASSPFPLEKLFF. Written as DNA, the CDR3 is TGTGCCAGCAGTCCTTTCCCCCTTGAAAAACTGTTTTTT.

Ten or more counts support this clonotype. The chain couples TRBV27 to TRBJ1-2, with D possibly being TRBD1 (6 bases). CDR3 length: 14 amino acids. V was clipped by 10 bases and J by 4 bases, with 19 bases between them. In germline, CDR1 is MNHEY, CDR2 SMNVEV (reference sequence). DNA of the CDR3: TGTGCCACTGGTAAAAAAGGGGGGAGCTATGGCTACACCTTC. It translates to CATGKKGGSYGYTF.

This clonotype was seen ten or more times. CDR3 DNA: TGTGCCAGCAGTTCATCTAACTCCTTTGGGGAGCAGTACTTC. Its protein product is CASSSSNSFGEQYF. This chain connects TRBV6-2 or TRBV6-3 to TRBJ2-7, with D hard to call. The CDR3 consists of 14 residues. CDR1 MNHEY and CDR2 SVGEGT come from the germline V gene. V lost 4 bases and J lost 7, with 17 bases in between.

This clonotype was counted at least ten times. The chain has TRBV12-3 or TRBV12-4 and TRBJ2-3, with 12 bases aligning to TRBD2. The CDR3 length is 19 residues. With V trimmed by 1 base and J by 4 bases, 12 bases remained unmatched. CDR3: CASSLVSTSGGPWADTQYF. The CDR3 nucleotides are TGTGCCAGCAGTTTAGTCTCGACTAGCGGGGGACCTTGGGCAGATACGCAGTATTTT.

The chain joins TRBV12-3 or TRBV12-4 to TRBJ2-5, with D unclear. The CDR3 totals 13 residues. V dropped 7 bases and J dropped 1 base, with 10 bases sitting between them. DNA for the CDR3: TGTGCCAGCACCCACAGTTCCCAAGAGACCCAGTACTTC. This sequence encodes CASTHSSQETQYF.

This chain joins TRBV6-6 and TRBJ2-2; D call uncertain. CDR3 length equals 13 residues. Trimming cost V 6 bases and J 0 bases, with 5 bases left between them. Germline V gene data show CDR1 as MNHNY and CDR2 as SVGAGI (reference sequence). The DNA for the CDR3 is TGTGCCAGCAGCCACACGAACACCGGGGAGCTGTTTTTT. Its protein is CASSHTNTGELFF.

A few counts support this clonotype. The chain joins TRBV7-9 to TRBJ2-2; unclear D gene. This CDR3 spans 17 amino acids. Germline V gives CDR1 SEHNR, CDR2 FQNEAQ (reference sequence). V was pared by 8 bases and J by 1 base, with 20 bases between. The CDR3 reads CASSLSYGFLNTGELFF. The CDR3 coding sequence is TGTGCCAGCTCCCTCTCGTACGGGTTTTTGAACACCGGGGAGCTGTTTTTT.

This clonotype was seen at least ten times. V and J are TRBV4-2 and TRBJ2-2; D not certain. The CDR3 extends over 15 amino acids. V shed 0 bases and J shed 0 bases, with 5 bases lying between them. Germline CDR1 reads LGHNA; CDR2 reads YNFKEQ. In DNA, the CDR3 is TGTGCCAGCAGCCAAGAATCGGCGAACACCGGGGAGCTGTTTTTT. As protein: CASSQESANTGELFF.

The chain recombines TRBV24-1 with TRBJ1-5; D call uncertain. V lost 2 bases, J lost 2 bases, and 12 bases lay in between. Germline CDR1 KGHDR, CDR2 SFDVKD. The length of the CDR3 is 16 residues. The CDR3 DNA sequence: TGTGCCACCAGTGATTCTAGGGAGGATGGCAATCAGCCCCAGCATTTT. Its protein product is CATSDSREDGNQPQHF.

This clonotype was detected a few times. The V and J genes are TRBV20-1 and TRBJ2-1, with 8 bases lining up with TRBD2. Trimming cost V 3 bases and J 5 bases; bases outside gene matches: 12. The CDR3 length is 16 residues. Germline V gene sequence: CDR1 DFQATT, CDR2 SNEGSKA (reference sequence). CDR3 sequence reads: CSARASNRGGNNEQFF. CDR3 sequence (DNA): TGCAGTGCTAGGGCTTCCAACCGGGGGGGGAACAATGAGCAGTTCTTC.

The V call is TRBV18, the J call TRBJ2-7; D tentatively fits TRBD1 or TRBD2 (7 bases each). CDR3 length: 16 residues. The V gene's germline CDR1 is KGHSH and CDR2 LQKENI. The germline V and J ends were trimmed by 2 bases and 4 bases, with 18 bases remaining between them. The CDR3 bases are TGTGCCAGCTCACCAAGGGGAGGGGGCGAACAATACGAGCAGTACTTC. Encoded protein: CASSPRGGGEQYEQYF. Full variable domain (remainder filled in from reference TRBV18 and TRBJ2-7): NAGVMQNPRHLVRRRGQEARLRCSPMKGHSHVYWYRQLPEEGLKFMVYLQKENIIDESGMPKERFSAEFPKEGPSILRIQQVVRGDSAAYFCASSPRGGGEQYEQYFGPGTRLTVT.

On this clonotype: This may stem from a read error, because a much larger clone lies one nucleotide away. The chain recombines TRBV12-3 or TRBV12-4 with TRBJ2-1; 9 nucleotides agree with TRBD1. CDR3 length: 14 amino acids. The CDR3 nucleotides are TGTGCCAGCAGCCGTGGACAGGGGAGAGATGAGCGGTTCTTC. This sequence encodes CASSRGQGRDERFF.

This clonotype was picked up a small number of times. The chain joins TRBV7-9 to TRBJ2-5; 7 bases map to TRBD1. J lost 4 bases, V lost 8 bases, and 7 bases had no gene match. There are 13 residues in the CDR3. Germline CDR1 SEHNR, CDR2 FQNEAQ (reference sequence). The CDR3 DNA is TGTGCCAGCTCCGGACAGGCGAGAGAGACCCAGTACTTC. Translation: CASSGQARETQYF.

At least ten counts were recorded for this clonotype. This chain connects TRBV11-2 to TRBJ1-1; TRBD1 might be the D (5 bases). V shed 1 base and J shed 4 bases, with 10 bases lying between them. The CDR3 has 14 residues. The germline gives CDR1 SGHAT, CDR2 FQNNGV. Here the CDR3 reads CASSLAPGGTEAFF. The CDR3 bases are TGTGCCAGCAGCTTAGCTCCTGGGGGCACTGAAGCTTTCTTT.

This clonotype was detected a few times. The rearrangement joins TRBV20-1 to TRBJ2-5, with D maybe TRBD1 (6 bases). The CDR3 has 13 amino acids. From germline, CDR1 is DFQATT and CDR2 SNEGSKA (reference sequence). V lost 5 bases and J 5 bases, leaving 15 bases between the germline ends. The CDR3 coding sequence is TGCAGTGCTCTCGGAAGTGGGGGCGAGACCCAGTACTTC. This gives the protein CSALGSGGETQYF.

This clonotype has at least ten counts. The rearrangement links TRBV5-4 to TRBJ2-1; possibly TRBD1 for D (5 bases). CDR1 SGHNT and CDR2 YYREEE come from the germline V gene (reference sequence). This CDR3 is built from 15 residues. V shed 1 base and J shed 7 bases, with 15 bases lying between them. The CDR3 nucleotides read TGTGCCAGCAGCTTGCGTGGGGCGCTGGGGAATGAGCAGTTCTTC. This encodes CASSLRGALGNEQFF.

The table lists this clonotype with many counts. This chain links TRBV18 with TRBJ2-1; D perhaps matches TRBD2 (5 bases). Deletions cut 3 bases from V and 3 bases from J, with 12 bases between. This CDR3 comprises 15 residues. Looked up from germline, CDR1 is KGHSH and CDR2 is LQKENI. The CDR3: CASSPQSSSYNEQFF. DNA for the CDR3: TGTGCCAGCTCACCCCAGTCTAGCAGCTACAATGAGCAGTTCTTC. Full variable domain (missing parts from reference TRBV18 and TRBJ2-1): NAGVMQNPRHLVRRRGQEARLRCSPMKGHSHVYWYRQLPEEGLKFMVYLQKENIIDESGMPKERFSAEFPKEGPSILRIQQVVRGDSAAYFCASSPQSSSYNEQFFGPGTRLTVL.